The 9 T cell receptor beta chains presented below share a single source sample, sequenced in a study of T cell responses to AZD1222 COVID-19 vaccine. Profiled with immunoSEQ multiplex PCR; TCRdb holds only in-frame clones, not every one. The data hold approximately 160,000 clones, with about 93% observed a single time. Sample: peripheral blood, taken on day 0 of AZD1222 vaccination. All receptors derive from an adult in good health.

The CDR3 DNA reads TGTGCAAGTCGCTTCTTAATCCGTCTCTATAATTCACCCCTCCACTTT. Protein sequence: CASRFLIRLYNSPLHF. V is TRBV12-2 and J is TRBJ1-6. TRBV12-2 counts as a pseudogene. This CDR3 contains 16 residues.

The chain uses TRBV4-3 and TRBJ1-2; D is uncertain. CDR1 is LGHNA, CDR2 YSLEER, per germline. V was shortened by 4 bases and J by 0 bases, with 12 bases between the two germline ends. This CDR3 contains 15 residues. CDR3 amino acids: CASSRHSISNYGYTF. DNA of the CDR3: TGCGCCAGCAGCCGACACAGTATATCTAACTATGGCTACACCTTC.

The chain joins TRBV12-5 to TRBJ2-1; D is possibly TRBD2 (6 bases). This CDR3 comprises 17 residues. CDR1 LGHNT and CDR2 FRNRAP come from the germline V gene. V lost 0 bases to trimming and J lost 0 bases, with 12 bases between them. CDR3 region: CASGLVRTGASYNEQFF. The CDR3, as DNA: TGTGCTAGTGGTTTGGTACGAACGGGAGCCTCCTACAATGAGCAGTTCTTC.

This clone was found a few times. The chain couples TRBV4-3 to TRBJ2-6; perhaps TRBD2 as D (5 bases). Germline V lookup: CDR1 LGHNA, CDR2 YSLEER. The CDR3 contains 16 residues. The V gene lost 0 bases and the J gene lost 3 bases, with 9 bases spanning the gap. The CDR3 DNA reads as TGCGCCAGCAGCCAAGATTCGGCGGGTGGGGCCAACGTCCTGACTTTC. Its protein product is CASSQDSAGGANVLTF.

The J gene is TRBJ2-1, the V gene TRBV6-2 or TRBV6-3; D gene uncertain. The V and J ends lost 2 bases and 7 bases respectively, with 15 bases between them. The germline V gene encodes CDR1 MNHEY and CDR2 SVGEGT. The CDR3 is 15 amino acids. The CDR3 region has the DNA TGTGCCAGCAGTTACGGACCCCCCTCGGCGAATGAGCAGTTCTTC. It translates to CASSYGPPSANEQFF.

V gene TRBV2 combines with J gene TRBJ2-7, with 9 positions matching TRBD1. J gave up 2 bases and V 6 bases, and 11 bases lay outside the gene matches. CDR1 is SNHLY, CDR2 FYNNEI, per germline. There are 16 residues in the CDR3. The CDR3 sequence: CASSRDRERETYEQYF. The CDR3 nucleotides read TGTGCCAGCAGCCGGGACAGGGAACGGGAAACCTACGAGCAGTACTTC.

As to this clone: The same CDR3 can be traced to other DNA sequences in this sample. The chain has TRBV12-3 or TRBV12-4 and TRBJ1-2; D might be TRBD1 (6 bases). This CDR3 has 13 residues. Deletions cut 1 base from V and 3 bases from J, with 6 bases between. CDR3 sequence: CASSLDRDYGYTF. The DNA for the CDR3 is TGTGCCAGCAGTTTAGACAGGGACTATGGCTACACCTTC.

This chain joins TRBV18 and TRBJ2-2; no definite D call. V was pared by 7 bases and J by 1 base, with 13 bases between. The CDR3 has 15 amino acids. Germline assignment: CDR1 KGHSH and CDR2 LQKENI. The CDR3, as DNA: TGTGCCAGCTGGAGCAGAGTATTGAACACCGGGGAGCTGTTTTTT. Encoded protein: CASWSRVLNTGELFF. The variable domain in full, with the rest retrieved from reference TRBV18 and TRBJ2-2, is NAGVMQNPRHLVRRRGQEARLRCSPMKGHSHVYWYRQLPEEGLKFMVYLQKENIIDESGMPKERFSAEFPKEGPSILRIQQVVRGDSAAYFCASWSRVLNTGELFFGEGSRLTVL.

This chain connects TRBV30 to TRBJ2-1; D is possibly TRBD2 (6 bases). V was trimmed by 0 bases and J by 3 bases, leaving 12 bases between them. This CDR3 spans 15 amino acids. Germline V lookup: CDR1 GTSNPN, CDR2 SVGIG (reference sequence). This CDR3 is CAWSVRGTLYNEQFF. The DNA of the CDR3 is TGTGCCTGGAGTGTACGGGGGACCCTCTACAATGAGCAGTTCTTC.